This T cell receptor beta chain was identified in a study of shared clonotypes between healthy human individuals. About the study: Each donor's CD4 naive and CD4 memory cells filled three plates apiece, CD8 naive two, and CD8 memory one.

For this clone: What it recognizes is unknown.

Findings and caveats of the study: Sampling covered nothing but blood. Tissue TCR repertoires likely differ from those found in blood.

With 2 bases removed from V and 6 bases from J, the gap between germline ends came to 10 bases. This CDR3 has 13 residues. The germline CDR1 and CDR2 sequences are SGHTA and FQGNSA. Per the original methods: From ImmunoSEQ came sequences covering only the junction and carrying no quality scores, so filtering differed. The data were produced by immunoSEQ multiplex PCR, yet TCRdb's version contains in-frame clones alone and is incomplete. That table supplies the V and J calls and clone size; D and trimming were determined from the DNA. In the table there are about 680,000 clones, about 74% of which are singletons.

The sample comprised memory CD4+ T cells sorted from blood. Noted subset: CD45RA-negative fraction. This receptor was taken from a woman aged 25 to 39 in good health. The chain has TRBV7-2 and TRBJ1-1; maybe TRBD1 (5 bases). The CDR3 DNA follows: TGTGCCAGCAGCTTATTCGGGGCCCCTGAAGCTTTCTTT. Its translation is CASSLFGAPEAFF. Full variable domain (missing parts from reference TRBV7-2 and TRBJ1-1): GAGVSQSPSNKVTEKGKDVELRCDPISGHTALYWYRQSLGQGLEFLIYFQGNSAPDKSGLPSDRFSAERTGGSVSTLTIQRTQQEDSAVYLCASSLFGAPEAFFGQGTRLTVV.